This passage covers 4 T cell receptor beta chains from one sample sequenced in a study of T cell repertoires in cytomegalovirus infection. TCRdb fed the reads into MiXCR, producing one record per CDR3 protein. The repertoire holds about 210,000 distinct CDR3 sequences, with around 6.4% as singletons. Material for sequencing was PBMCs. These receptors were obtained from a human donor in good health (CMV status not recorded). Some clones in this sample may be carry-over from other donors' samples.

This clonotype was counted at least ten times. DNA for the CDR3: TGTGCCAGCAAAGGGACGGGGCTTGCTTATAATTCACCCCTCCACTTT. It encodes CASKGTGLAYNSPLHF. J is TRBJ1-6 and V is TRBV6-5; possibly TRBD1 for D (5 bases). Germline CDR1 and CDR2: MNHEY and SVGAGI. The V and J ends lost 7 bases and 4 bases respectively, with 17 bases between them. This CDR3 is 16 amino acids long.

This clonotype has at least ten counts. The chain recombines TRBV7-9 with TRBJ2-5; the match to TRBD1 covers 11 bases. Germline V gene data show CDR1 as SEHNR and CDR2 as FQNEAQ (reference sequence). V lost 6 bases to trimming and J lost 5 bases; unmatched junction nucleotides: 8. The CDR3 runs 15 residues. CDR3 amino acids: CASSRTGGRVETQYF. In nucleotides, the CDR3 is TGTGCCAGCAGTCGGACAGGGGGCCGGGTGGAGACCCAGTACTTC.

Many counts were recorded for this clonotype. V and J are TRBV7-2 and TRBJ2-7; tentative D call: TRBD1 (6 bases). V lost 6 bases, J lost 3 bases, and 18 bases lay in between. The CDR3 is made up of 15 amino acids. Germline CDR1 is SGHTA and CDR2 is FQGNSA. The CDR3 DNA reads as TGTGCCAGCAGTTCAGGGGTTTCGCTCTTCTACGAGCAGTACTTC. Its protein product is CASSSGVSLFYEQYF.

This clonotype was counted ten times or more. The V gene is TRBV28, the J gene TRBJ1-2; 10 nucleotides line up with TRBD1. With V trimmed by 4 bases and J by 5 bases, 4 bases remained unmatched. The CDR3 spans 14 residues. The germline V gene has CDR1 MDHEN and CDR2 SYDVKM. As DNA, the CDR3 is TGTGCCAGCAGTTCCGGGACAGGGGTATATGGCTACACCTTC. Translation: CASSSGTGVYGYTF.